This TCR beta chain was captured by sequencing in a study of post-analysis software for immune sequencing data. This clonotype was counted only a few times. Its antigen is as yet unknown. Incorporated into the TCR beta cDNA libraries were unique molecular identifiers, which served to reduce PCR and sequencing biases. TCRdb redid the calling of the PCR reads with MiXCR, one entry per CDR3 protein. In the table there are hundreds of thousands of distinct CDR3 sequences, roughly 27% of which are singletons. Points from the study as a whole: The five TRBV segments detected at higher frequency in patients than in controls included TRBV5-6, TRBV5-1 and TRBV20-1.

V lost 6 bases to trimming and J lost 2 bases; unmatched junction nucleotides: 10. The length of the CDR3 is 15 residues. The specimen was blood. This TCR was recovered from a girl under 18 with multiple sclerosis. This chain uses TRBV12-3 or TRBV12-4 with TRBJ2-7, with 7 bases lining up with TRBD1. The CDR3 is CASRLSGGPPYEQYF. The CDR3 nucleotides read TGTGCCAGCAGGCTTTCAGGGGGACCTCCCTACGAGCAGTACTTC.